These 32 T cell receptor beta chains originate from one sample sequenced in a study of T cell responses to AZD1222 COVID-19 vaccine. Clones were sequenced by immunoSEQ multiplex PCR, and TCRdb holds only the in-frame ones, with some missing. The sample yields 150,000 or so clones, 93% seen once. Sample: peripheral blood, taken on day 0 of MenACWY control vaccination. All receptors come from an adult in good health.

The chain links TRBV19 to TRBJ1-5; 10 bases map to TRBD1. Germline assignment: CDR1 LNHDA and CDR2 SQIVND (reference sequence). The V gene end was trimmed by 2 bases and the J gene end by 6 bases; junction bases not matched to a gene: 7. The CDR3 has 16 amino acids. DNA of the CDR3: TGTGCCAGTAGTATAACCGGGACAGGGGTTGGTCAGCCCCAGCATTTT. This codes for CASSITGTGVGQPQHF.

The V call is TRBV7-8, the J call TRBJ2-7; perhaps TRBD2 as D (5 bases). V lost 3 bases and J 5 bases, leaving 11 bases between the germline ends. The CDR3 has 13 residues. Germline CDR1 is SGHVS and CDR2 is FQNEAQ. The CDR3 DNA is TGTGCCAGCAGCTTCCGGGGTGGCGACGAGCAGTACTTC. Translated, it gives CASSFRGGDEQYF.

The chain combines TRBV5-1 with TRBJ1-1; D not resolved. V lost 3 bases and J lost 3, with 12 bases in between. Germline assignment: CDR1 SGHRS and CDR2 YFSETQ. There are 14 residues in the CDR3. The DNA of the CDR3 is TGCGCCAGCAGCTCGGAGGCGTCATACACTGAAGCTTTCTTT. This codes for CASSSEASYTEAFF.

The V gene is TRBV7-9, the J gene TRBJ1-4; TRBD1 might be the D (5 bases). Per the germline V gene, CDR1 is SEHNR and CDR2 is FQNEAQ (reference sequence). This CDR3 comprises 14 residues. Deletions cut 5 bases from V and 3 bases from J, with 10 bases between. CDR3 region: CASSPGLPNEKLFF. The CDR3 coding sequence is TGTGCCAGCAGCCCGGGACTGCCTAATGAAAAACTGTTTTTT.

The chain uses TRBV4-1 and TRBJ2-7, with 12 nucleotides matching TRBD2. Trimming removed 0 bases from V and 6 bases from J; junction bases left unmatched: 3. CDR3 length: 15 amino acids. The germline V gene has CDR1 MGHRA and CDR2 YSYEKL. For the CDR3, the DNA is TGCGCCAGCAGCCAAGAACTAGCGGGAGGCATCGAGCAGTACTTC. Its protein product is CASSQELAGGIEQYF.

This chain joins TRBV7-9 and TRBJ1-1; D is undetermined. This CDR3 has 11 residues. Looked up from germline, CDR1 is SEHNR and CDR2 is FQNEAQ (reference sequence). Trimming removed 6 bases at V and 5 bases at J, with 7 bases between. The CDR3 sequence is CASSPLTEAFF. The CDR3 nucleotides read TGTGCCAGCAGTCCGCTGACTGAAGCTTTCTTT.

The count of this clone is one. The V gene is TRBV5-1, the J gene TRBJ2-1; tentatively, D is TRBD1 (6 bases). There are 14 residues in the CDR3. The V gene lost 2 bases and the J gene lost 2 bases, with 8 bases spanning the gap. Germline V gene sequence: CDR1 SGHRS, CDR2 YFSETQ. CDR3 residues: CASSFTGPYNEQFF. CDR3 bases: TGCGCCAGCAGCTTTACAGGGCCCTACAATGAGCAGTTCTTC.

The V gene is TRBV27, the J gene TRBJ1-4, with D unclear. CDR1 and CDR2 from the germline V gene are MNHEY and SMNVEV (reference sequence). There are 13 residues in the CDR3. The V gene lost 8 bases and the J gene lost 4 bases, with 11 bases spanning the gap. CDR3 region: CASARQVNEKLFF. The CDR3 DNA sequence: TGTGCCAGCGCCCGACAAGTTAATGAAAAACTGTTTTTT.

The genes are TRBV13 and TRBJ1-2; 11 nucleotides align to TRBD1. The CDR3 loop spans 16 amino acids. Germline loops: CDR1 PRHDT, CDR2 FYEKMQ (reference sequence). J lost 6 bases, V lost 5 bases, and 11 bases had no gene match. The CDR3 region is CASSPEGQGVSDGYTF. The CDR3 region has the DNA TGTGCCAGCAGCCCCGAGGGACAGGGGGTATCTGATGGCTACACCTTC.

The DNA for the CDR3 is TGTGCCAGCAGCTTAGCAGGGGGCCTGGGCACTGAAGCTTTCTTT. Residues: CASSLAGGLGTEAFF. The chain employs TRBV7-8 and TRBJ1-1, with 7 bases that match TRBD1. V gave up 0 bases and J gave up 4 bases; unmatched junction bases: 5. The CDR3 length is 15 residues. The germline V gene encodes CDR1 SGHVS and CDR2 FQNEAQ.

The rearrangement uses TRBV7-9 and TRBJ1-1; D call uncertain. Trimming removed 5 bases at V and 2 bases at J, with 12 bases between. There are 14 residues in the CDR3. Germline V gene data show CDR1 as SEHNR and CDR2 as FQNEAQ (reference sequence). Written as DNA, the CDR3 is TGTGCCAGCAGCCAAAGAGGCGTTAACACTGAAGCTTTCTTT. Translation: CASSQRGVNTEAFF. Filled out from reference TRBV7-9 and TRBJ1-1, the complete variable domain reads DTGVSQNPRHKITKRGQNVTFRCDPISEHNRLYWYRQTLGQGPEFLTYFQNEAQLEKSRLLSDRFSAERPKGSFSTLEIQRTEQGDSAMYLCASSQRGVNTEAFFGQGTRLTVV.

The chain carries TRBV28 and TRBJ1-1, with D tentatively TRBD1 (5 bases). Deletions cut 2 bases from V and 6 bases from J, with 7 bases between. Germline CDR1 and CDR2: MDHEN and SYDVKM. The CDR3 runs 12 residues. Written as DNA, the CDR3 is TGTGCCAGCAGTTTACGGGGACCTGAAGCTTTCTTT. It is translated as CASSLRGPEAFF.

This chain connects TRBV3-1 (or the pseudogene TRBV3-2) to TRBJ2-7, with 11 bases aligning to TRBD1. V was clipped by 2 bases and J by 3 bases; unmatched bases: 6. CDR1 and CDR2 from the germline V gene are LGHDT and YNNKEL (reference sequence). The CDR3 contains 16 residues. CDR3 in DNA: TGTGCCAGCAGCCAAACTATAGGGACAGGGGGCTACGAGCAGTACTTC. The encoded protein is CASSQTIGTGGYEQYF.

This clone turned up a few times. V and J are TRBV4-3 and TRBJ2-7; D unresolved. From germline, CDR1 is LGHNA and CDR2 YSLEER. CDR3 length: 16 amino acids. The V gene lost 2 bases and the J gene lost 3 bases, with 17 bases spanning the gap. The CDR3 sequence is CASSQYDKLSGYEQYF. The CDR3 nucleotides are TGCGCCAGCAGCCAATACGATAAGCTATCGGGCTACGAGCAGTACTTC.

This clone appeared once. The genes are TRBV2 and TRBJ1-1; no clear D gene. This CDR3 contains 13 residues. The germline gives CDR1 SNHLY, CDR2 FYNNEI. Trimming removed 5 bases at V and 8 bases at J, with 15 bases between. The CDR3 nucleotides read TGTGCCAGCAGTCCCCAGAGACTACACGAAGCTTTCTTT. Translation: CASSPQRLHEAFF.

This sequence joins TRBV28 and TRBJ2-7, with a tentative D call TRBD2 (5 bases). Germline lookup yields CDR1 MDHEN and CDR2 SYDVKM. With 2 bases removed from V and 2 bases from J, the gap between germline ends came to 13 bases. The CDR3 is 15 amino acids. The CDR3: CASSLIAGKAYEQYF. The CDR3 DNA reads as TGTGCCAGCAGTTTAATCGCGGGCAAGGCCTACGAGCAGTACTTC. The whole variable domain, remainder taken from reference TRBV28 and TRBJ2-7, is DVKVTQSSRYLVKRTGEKVFLECVQDMDHENMFWYRQDPGLGLRLIYFSYDVKMKEKGDIPEGYSVSREKKERFSLILESASTNQTSMYLCASSLIAGKAYEQYFGPGTRLTVT.

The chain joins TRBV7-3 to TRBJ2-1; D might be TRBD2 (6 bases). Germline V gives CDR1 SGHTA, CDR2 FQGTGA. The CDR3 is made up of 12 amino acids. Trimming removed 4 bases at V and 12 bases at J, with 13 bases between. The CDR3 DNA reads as TGTGCCAGCAGCTCACAAGGAGGGCGGCAGTTCTTC. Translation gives CASSSQGGRQFF.

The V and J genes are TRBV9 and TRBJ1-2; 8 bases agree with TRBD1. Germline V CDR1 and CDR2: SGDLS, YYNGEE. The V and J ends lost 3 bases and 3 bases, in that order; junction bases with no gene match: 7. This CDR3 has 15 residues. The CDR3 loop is CASSASRGQDYGYTF. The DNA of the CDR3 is TGTGCCAGCAGCGCGAGCCGGGGACAGGACTATGGCTACACCTTC.

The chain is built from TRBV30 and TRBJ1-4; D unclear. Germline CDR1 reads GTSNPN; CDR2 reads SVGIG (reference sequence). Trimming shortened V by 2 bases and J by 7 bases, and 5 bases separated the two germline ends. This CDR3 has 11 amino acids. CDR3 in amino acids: CAWSLGEKLFF. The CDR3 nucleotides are TGTGCCTGGAGTTTAGGTGAAAAACTGTTTTTT.

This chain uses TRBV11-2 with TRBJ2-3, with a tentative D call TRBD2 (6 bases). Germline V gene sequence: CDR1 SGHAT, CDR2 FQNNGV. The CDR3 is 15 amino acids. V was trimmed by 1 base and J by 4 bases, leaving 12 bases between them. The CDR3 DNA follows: TGTGCCAGCAGCTTAGCGGGACTTCCCCCAGATACGCAGTATTTT. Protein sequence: CASSLAGLPPDTQYF.

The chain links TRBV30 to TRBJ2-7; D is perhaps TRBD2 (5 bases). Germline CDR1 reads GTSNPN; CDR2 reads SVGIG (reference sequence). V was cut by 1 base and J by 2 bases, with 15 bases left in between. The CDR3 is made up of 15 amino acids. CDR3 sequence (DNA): TGTGCCTGGAGTGGAGAGGGAGACAATACCTACGAGCAGTACTTC. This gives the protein CAWSGEGDNTYEQYF.

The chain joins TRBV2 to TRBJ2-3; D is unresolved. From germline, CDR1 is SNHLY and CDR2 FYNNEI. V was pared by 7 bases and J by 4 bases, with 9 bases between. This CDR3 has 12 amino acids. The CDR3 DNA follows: TGTGCCAGCAAGGACCTCGCAGATACGCAGTATTTT. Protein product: CASKDLADTQYF.

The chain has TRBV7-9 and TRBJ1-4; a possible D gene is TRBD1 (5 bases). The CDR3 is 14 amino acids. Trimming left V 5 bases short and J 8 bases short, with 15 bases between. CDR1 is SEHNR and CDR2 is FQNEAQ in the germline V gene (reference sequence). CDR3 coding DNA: TGTGCCAGCAGCCCGGGGGGGAGTGAAGAAAAACTGTTTTTT. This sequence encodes CASSPGGSEEKLFF.

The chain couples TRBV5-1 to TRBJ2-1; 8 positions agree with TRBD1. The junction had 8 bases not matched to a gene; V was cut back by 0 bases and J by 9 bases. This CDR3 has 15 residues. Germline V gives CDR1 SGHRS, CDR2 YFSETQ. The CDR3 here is CASSLVETGEAEQFF. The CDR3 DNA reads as TGCGCCAGCAGCTTGGTGGAGACAGGGGAGGCTGAGCAGTTCTTC.

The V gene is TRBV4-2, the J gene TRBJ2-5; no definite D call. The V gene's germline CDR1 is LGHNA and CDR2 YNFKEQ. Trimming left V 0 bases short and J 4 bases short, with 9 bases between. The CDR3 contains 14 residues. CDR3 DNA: TGTGCCAGCAGCCAAGATACCCGAGGAGAGACCCAGTACTTC. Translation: CASSQDTRGETQYF.

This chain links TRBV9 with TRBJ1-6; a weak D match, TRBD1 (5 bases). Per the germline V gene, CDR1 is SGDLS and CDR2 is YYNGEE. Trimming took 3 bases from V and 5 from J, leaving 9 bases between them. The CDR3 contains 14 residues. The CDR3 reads CASSGTPHNSPLHF. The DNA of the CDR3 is TGTGCCAGCAGCGGGACACCCCATAATTCACCCCTCCACTTT.

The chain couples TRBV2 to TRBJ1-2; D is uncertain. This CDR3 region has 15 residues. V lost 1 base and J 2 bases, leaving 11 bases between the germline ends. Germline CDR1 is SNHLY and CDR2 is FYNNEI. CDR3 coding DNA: TGTGCCAGCAGTGAAGGGCATCCAGTGAACTATGGCTACACCTTC. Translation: CASSEGHPVNYGYTF.

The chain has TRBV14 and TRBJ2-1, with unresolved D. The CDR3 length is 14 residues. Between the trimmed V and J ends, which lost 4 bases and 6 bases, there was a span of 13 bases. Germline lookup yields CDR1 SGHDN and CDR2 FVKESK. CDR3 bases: TGTGCCAGCAGCCGGCTTCTAGATCTCAATGAGCAGTTCTTC. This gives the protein CASSRLLDLNEQFF.

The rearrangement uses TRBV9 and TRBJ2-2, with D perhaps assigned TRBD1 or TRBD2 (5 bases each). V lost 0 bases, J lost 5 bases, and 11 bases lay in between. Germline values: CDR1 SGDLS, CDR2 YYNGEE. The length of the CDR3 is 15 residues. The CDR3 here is CASSVEEGWTGELFF. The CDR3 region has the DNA TGTGCCAGCAGCGTAGAAGAGGGGTGGACCGGGGAGCTGTTTTTT. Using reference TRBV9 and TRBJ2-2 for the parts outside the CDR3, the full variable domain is DSGVTQTPKHLITATGQRVTLRCSPRSGDLSVYWYQQSLDQGLQFLIQYYNGEERAKGNILERFSAQQFPDLHSELNLSSLELGDSALYFCASSVEEGWTGELFFGEGSRLTVL.

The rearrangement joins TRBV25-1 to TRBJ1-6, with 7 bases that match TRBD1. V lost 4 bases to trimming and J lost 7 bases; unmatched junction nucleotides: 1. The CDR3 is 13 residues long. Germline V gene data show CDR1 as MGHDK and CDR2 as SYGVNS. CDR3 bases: TGTGCCAGCAGTGCGACAGGGAATTCACCCCTCCACTTT. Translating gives CASSATGNSPLHF.

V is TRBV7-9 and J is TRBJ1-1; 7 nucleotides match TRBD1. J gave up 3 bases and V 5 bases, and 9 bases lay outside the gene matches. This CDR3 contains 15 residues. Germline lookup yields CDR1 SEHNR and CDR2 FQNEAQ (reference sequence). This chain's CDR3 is CASSPSLQGHTEAFF. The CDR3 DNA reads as TGTGCCAGCAGCCCTTCCCTACAGGGGCACACTGAAGCTTTCTTT.

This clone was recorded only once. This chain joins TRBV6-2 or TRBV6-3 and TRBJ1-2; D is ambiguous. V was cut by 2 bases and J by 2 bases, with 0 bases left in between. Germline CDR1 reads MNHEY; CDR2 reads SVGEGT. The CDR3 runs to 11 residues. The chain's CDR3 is CASSYNYGYTF. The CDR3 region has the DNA TGTGCCAGCAGTTACAACTATGGCTACACCTTC.